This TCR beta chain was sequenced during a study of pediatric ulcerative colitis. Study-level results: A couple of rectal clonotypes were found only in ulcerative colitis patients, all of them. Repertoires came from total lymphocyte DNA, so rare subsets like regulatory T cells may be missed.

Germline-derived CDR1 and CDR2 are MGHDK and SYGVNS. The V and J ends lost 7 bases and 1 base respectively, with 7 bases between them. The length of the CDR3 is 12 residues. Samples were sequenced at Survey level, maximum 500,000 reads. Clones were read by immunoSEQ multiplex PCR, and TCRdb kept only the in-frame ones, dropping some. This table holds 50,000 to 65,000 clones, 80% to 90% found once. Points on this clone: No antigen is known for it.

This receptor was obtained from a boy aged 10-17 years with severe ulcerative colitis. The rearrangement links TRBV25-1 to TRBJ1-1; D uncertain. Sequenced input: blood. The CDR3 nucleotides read TGTGCCAGCATATCCAAGAACACTGAAGCTTTCTTT. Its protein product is CASISKNTEAFF.